The 3 T cell receptor beta chains presented below share a single source sample, sequenced in a study of human T cells and chemical hapten exposure. Specified time point: patch test 2, 6 weeks after DPC sensitization. Described treatment: therapeutic diphenylcyclopropenone sensitization with weekly scalp DPC. TCRdb passed the RACE reads through MiXCR, listing each CDR3 protein once. The repertoire has about 400,000 distinct CDR3 sequences, around 6% of them found once; the top ten carry around 5.8%. The sequencing here drew on whole blood, taken in connection with sensitization to the hapten diphenylcyclopropenone (DPC). The source is a woman younger than 35 with alopecia areata. Some clones in this sample may be carry-over from other donors' samples.

This clonotype has at least ten counts. The V call is TRBV9, the J call TRBJ2-5; 13 bases map to TRBD2. CDR1 is SGDLS and CDR2 is YYNGEE in the germline V gene. The junction had 4 bases not matched to a gene; V was cut back by 3 bases and J by 5 bases. The CDR3 length is 15 residues. The CDR3 DNA is TGTGCCAGCAGCGCAGGGACTAGCGGGGCGGAGACCCAGTACTTC. Protein: CASSAGTSGAETQYF.

This clonotype was observed a handful of times. At one end the junction does not follow the germline gene, possibly because of a read error. The chain combines TRBV15 with TRBJ2-3, with D unresolved. Germline loops: CDR1 LNHNV, CDR2 YYDKDF (reference sequence). The CDR3 totals 13 residues. For the CDR3, the DNA is TGTGCCACCAGCAGAGATCTGCGTGGAAGGGTCCATTTT. It specifies CATSRDLRGRVHF.

This chain connects TRBV6-1 to TRBJ2-1, with 7 bases fitting TRBD2. The CDR3 loop spans 18 amino acids. CDR1 is MNHNS, CDR2 SASEGT, per germline. V shed 3 bases, J shed 9 bases, and the junction held 20 bases outside the gene matches. CDR3 coding DNA: TGTGCCAGCAGTGATCAGCCAGTGACTACGGCGGGGGATGGTGAGCAGTTCTTC. Translation gives CASSDQPVTTAGDGEQFF.